A single sample is the source of the 5 T cell receptor beta chains below, sequenced in a study of technical replicates of blood from a few donors. Produced via immunoSEQ multiplex PCR; TCRdb's table is partial and in-frame only. This sample has around 77,000 clones, with roughly 90% found just once. Sequencing input: T cells isolated from PBMCs. The receptors were sampled from a human donor in good health.

The V call is TRBV28, the J call TRBJ2-7, with a possible D match to TRBD1 (6 bases). Trimming cost V 5 bases and J 2 bases, with 16 bases left between them. This CDR3 contains 15 residues. CDR1 is MDHEN, CDR2 SYDVKM, per germline. For the CDR3, the DNA is TGTGCCAGCAGTCTTACAGGGCCCCACACCTACGAGCAGTACTTC. Its translation: CASSLTGPHTYEQYF.

This chain joins TRBV14 and TRBJ2-6; maybe TRBD2 (5 bases). Between the trimmed V and J ends, which lost 4 bases and 0 bases, there was a span of 10 bases. The CDR3 consists of 16 residues. The germline V gene encodes CDR1 SGHDN and CDR2 FVKESK. CDR3 nucleotide sequence: TGTGCCAGCAGCCTTGGACTTCTCTCTGGGGCCAACGTCCTGACTTTC. The encoded protein is CASSLGLLSGANVLTF.

The chain links TRBV6-6 to TRBJ2-1; D unclear. The CDR3 contains 15 residues. V was pared by 5 bases and J by 0 bases, with 11 bases between. The germline V gene has CDR1 MNHNY and CDR2 SVGAGI (reference sequence). The DNA for the CDR3 is TGTGCCAGCAGTATTCATAGGAGCTCCTACAATGAGCAGTTCTTC. Protein: CASSIHRSSYNEQFF.

The rearrangement links TRBV19 to TRBJ2-7, with TRBD2 matching 14 bases. This CDR3 comprises 15 residues. V lost 5 bases to trimming and J lost 5 bases; unmatched junction nucleotides: 5. Germline CDR1 is LNHDA and CDR2 is SQIVND (reference sequence). The CDR3 DNA reads as TGTGCCAGTAGTCTCCTGGGACTAGCGGGAGACGAGCAGTACTTC. This encodes CASSLLGLAGDEQYF.

The rearrangement links TRBV6-4 to TRBJ2-7; 8 bases agree with TRBD1. The J segment lost 2 bases and the V segment lost 11 bases, leaving 11 bases of the junction unmatched. This CDR3 is built from 14 residues. The germline gives CDR1 MRHNA, CDR2 SNTAGT. The CDR3 DNA follows: TGTGCCCCTAAAGGGGGACAGGCACCCTACGAGCAGTACTTC. It translates to CAPKGGQAPYEQYF.